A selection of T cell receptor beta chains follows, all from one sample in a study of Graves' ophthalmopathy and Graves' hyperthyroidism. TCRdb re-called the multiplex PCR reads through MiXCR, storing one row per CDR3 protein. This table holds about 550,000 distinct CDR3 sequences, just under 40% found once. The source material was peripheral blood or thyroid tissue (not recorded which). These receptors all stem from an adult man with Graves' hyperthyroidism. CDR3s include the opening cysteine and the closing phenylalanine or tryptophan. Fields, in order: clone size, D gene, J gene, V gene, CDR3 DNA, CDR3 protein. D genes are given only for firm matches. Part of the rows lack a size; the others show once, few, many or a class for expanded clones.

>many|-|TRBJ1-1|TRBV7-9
TGTGCCAGCAGCTTATTTGGTGAGAACACTGAAGCTTTCTTT
CASSLFGENTEAFF
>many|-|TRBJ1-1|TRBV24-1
TGTGCCACCAGTGATGGTGGGTTGGCCACTGAAGCTTTCTTT
CATSDGGLATEAFF
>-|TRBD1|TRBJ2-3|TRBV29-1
TGCAGCGTCCTCGGGACAGGTACGCAGTATTTT
CSVLGTGTQYF
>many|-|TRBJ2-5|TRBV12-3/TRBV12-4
TGTGCCAGCAGTTTAGGGGCAAGGGGTGGGACCCAGTACTTC
CASSLGARGGTQYF
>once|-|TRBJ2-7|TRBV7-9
TGTGCCAGCTCACCATTACCTGGGATTGCAGGGGTAGACGAGCAGTACTTC
CASSPLPGIAGVDEQYF
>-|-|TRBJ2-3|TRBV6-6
TGTGCCAGCAGTCCTCGGAGGGGGCTAGATACGCAGTATTTT
CASSPRRGLDTQYF
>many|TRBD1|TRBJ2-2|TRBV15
TGTGCCACCAGCAGAGATCCGGGGACAGCGAACACCGGGGAGCTGTTTTTT
CATSRDPGTANTGELFF
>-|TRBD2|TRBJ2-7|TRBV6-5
TGTGCCAGCAGGGGGGTAGGGAGGGCGGCCTACGAGCAGTACTTC
CASRGVGRAAYEQYF
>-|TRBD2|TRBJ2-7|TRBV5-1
TGCGCCAGCAGCTTGTCTAGCGGGGGCCCCAGCTCCTACGAGCAGTACTTC
CASSLSSGGPSSYEQYF
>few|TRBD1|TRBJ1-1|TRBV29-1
TGCAGCGTTACCGGGACAGGGACTGAAGCTTTCTTT
CSVTGTGTEAFF
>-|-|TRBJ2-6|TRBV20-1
TGCAGTGCTAGAGATGGAGCAGGGGCCAACGTCCTGACTTTC
CSARDGAGANVLTF
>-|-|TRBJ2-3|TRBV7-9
TGTGCCAGCAGCTTATCGGGAGTAACAAGTGCAGATACGCAGTATTTT
CASSLSGVTSADTQYF
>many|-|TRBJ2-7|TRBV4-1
TGCGCCAGCAGCCAAGTGGGGACGAATACCGAGCAGTACTTC
CASSQVGTNTEQYF
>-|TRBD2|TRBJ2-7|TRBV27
TGTGCCAGCGGGTGGGGTGGACTAGCGGGGACCTACGAGCAGTACTTC
CASGWGGLAGTYEQYF
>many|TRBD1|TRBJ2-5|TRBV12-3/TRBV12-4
TGTGCCAGCAGTCCACACCACAGGGGTGAAGGGGAGACCCAGTACTTC
CASSPHHRGEGETQYF
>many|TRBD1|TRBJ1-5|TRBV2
TGTGCCAGCAGTGGTCGAGGCGGGACAGGAAATCAGCCCCAGCATTTT
CASSGRGGTGNQPQHF
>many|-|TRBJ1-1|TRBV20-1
TGCAGTGCTAGGCGATTCAGCAACACTGAAGCTTTCTTT
CSARRFSNTEAFF
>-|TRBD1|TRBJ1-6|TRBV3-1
TGTGCCAGCAGTCGTGGACAGGTTTATAATCCACCCCTCCACTTT
CASSRGQVYNPPLHF
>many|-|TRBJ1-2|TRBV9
TGTGCCAGCAGCGTAGGGTCAGGAGTTAACTATGGCTACACCTTC
CASSVGSGVNYGYTF
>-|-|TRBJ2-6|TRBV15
TGTGCCACCAGCAGGAGGGTTGGGGCCAACGTCCTGACTTTC
CATSRRVGANVLTF
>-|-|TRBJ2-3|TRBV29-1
TGCAGCGTTGAAGAGGGGGAAGATACGCAGTATTTT
CSVEEGEDTQYF
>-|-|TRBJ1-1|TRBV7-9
TGTGCCAGCAGCCTCGGGACACGGTTGAACTTT
CASSLGTRLNF
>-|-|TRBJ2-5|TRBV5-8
TGTGCCAGCAGCTTGCCGGGGGTACTAGCATTAGAGGAGACCCAGTACTTC
CASSLPGVLALEETQYF
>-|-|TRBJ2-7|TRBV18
TGTGCCAGCTCACCACGACAGGAGATCGCGGAGCAGTACTTC
CASSPRQEIAEQYF
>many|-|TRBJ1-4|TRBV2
TGTGCCAGCAGTCCTACAGTTGCAACTAATGAAAAACTGTTTTTT
CASSPTVATNEKLFF
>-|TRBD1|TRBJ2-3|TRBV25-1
TGTGCCAGCAGTGTTCCGGGACAGGGGTCAGGTACGCAGTATTTT
CASSVPGQGSGTQYF
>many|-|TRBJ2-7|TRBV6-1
TGTGCCAGCAGTCTGGGGTACTCCTACGAGCAGTACTTC
CASSLGYSYEQYF
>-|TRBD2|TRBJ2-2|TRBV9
TGTGCCAGCAGCGTAGGGCTAGCGGGAGAGGCCGGGGAGCTGTTTTTT
CASSVGLAGEAGELFF
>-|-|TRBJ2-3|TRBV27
TGTGCCAGCAGTTTACTTAGCACAGATACGCAGTATTTT
CASSLLSTDTQYF
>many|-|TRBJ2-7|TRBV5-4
TGTGCCAGCAGGTGGTTTGACTCCTACGAGCAGTACTTC
CASRWFDSYEQYF
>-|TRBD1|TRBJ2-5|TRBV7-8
TGCGCCAGCAGCCTACCGGACAGGGGGGAGACCCAGTACTTC
CASSLPDRGETQYF